These 21 T cell receptor beta chains originate from one sample sequenced in a study of beta chain features in type 1 diabetes. Expressed TCRB transcripts were sequenced because the isolated RNA had all been reverse transcribed beforehand. Sequenced by immunoSEQ multiplex PCR; TCRdb stores in-frame clones only, minus some. There are some 900,000 clones in the sample; 15% to 20% occur only once, and 0.02% to 0.03% lies in the top ten. Sequenced sample: naive CD4+ T cells from blood. The receptors stem from a woman aged 18 to 35 in good health.

The chain employs TRBV7-2 and TRBJ2-7; the D is unclear. CDR1 SGHTA and CDR2 FQGNSA come from the germline V gene. V lost 3 bases and J lost 2, with 14 bases in between. The CDR3 contains 15 residues. The CDR3 protein is CASSFLAAAPYEQYF. The CDR3 DNA reads TGTGCCAGCAGCTTTTTAGCTGCTGCCCCCTACGAGCAGTACTTC.

This clone was seen only a few times. The chain uses TRBV28 and TRBJ2-5; no definite D call. This CDR3 has 16 residues. Per germline, CDR1 MDHEN and CDR2 SYDVKM. Trimming cost V 2 bases and J 4 bases, with 17 bases left between them. CDR3 residues: CASSLGVLAERETQYF. CDR3 DNA sequence: TGTGCCAGCAGTTTAGGGGTCTTAGCAGAACGAGAGACCCAGTACTTC. The full variable domain, its missing parts supplied by reference TRBV28 and TRBJ2-5, is DVKVTQSSRYLVKRTGEKVFLECVQDMDHENMFWYRQDPGLGLRLIYFSYDVKMKEKGDIPEGYSVSREKKERFSLILESASTNQTSMYLCASSLGVLAERETQYFGPGTRLLVL.

In its sample, this clone was seen a few times. V is TRBV7-2 and J is TRBJ2-7; D is perhaps TRBD1 (6 bases). Germline loops: CDR1 SGHTA, CDR2 FQGNSA. V shed 0 bases and J shed 6 bases, with 9 bases lying between them. The CDR3 covers 13 residues. The CDR3 spells CASSLAWGPEQYF. As DNA, the CDR3 is TGTGCCAGCAGCTTAGCGTGGGGGCCCGAGCAGTACTTC.

V and J are TRBV7-3 and TRBJ2-1; a possible D gene is TRBD2 (6 bases). Germline lookup yields CDR1 SGHTA and CDR2 FQGTGA. With 3 bases removed from V and 3 bases from J, the gap between germline ends came to 9 bases. The CDR3 contains 14 residues. The CDR3 region is CASSFGGIYNEQFF. The CDR3 DNA reads as TGTGCCAGCAGCTTCGGCGGGATCTACAATGAGCAGTTCTTC.

This chain joins TRBV7-2 and TRBJ2-7; TRBD1 aligns across 9 bases. There are 15 residues in the CDR3. V dropped 5 bases and J dropped 0; count of bases not matched to a gene: 5. The germline CDR1 and CDR2 sequences are SGHTA and FQGNSA. CDR3 in amino acids: CASSPDRGSSYEQYF. CDR3 sequence (DNA): TGTGCCAGCAGCCCGGACAGGGGAAGCTCCTACGAGCAGTACTTC.

The chain employs TRBV19 and TRBJ2-3; D unresolved. CDR3 length equals 15 residues. Looked up from germline, CDR1 is LNHDA and CDR2 is SQIVND (reference sequence). V was pared by 5 bases and J by 4 bases, with 16 bases between. CDR3 sequence reads: CASSLRALYSDTQYF. The CDR3 nucleotides read TGTGCCAGTAGTCTCCGGGCCCTATATTCAGATACGCAGTATTTT.

J is TRBJ1-1 and V is TRBV6-4; 7 bases agree with TRBD1. V shed 4 bases, J shed 1 base, and the junction held 9 bases outside the gene matches. CDR3 length: 16 residues. CDR1 and CDR2 (germline): MRHNA, SNTAGT. The DNA for the CDR3 is TGTGCCAGCAGTGCCGAATCCAGGGGGAGGAACACTGAAGCTTTCTTT. Translation: CASSAESRGRNTEAFF.

Ten or more counts support this clone. DNA of the CDR3: TGTGCCAGCAGCCAAGGGCAAGGGGGTATCACTGAAGCTTTCTTT. Translation gives CASSQGQGGITEAFF. The gene calls are TRBV16 and TRBJ1-1, with a tentative D call TRBD1 (6 bases). The ends were cut back, 2 bases at V and 4 bases at J, with 14 bases in the middle. This CDR3 spans 15 amino acids. CDR1 KGHSY and CDR2 FQNENV come from the germline V gene.

This sequence joins TRBV7-6 and TRBJ2-5; 14 bases agree with TRBD2. The V gene end was trimmed by 8 bases and the J gene end by 1 base; junction bases not matched to a gene: 15. The CDR3 has 19 amino acids. Germline V gene data show CDR1 as SGHVS and CDR2 as FNYEAQ. CDR3 coding DNA: TGTGCCAGCCCCCCGGGGACTAGCGGGAGCATCGGGCCCCAAGAGACCCAGTACTTC. Its translation is CASPPGTSGSIGPQETQYF.

V is TRBV14 and J is TRBJ2-1; TRBD2 aligns across 11 bases. The germline gives CDR1 SGHDN, CDR2 FVKESK. The CDR3 has 16 residues. V lost 3 bases and J lost 6; bases outside the gene matches: 7. The CDR3: CASSQFTSGSGNEQFF. The CDR3 bases are TGTGCCAGCAGCCAGTTTACTAGCGGGAGTGGCAATGAGCAGTTCTTC.

CDR3 in DNA: TGTGCCAGCAGCCAAGAGTCAGGGACAGGGGCGTACGAGCAGTACTTC. Translating gives CASSQESGTGAYEQYF. This chain connects TRBV4-2 to TRBJ2-7; 10 bases are shared with TRBD1. CDR1 is LGHNA and CDR2 is YNFKEQ in the germline V gene. Trimming removed 0 bases from V and 4 bases from J; junction bases left unmatched: 6. This CDR3 comprises 16 residues.

This clone was observed a few times. This chain links TRBV9 with TRBJ2-2, with D possibly being TRBD1 (7 bases). The CDR3 is 17 residues long. Trimming removed 3 bases at V and 4 bases at J, with 19 bases between. Germline CDR1 is SGDLS and CDR2 is YYNGEE. The CDR3 is CASSAAGWGQSTGELFF. The CDR3 DNA sequence: TGTGCCAGCAGCGCTGCGGGGTGGGGACAGAGCACCGGGGAGCTGTTTTTT. Drawing the rest from reference TRBV9 and TRBJ2-2, the complete variable domain is DSGVTQTPKHLITATGQRVTLRCSPRSGDLSVYWYQQSLDQGLQFLIQYYNGEERAKGNILERFSAQQFPDLHSELNLSSLELGDSALYFCASSAAGWGQSTGELFFGEGSRLTVL.

The sample holds a few counts of this clone. The J gene is TRBJ1-4, the V gene TRBV19, with D hard to call. CDR3 length: 14 residues. Per germline, CDR1 LNHDA and CDR2 SQIVND (reference sequence). Trimming stripped 2 bases from V and 4 bases from J, with 8 bases between. CDR3 in DNA: TGTGCCAGTAGTATACAAGGATTTAATGAAAAACTGTTTTTT. The encoded protein is CASSIQGFNEKLFF.

This chain joins TRBV5-1 and TRBJ1-3, with D unresolved. Germline V lookup: CDR1 SGHRS, CDR2 YFSETQ. The CDR3 spans 15 residues. Deletions cut 1 base from V and 0 bases from J, with 8 bases between. In DNA form, the CDR3 reads TGCGCCAGCAGCTTGATCGGGATCTCTGGAAACACCATATATTTT. Its translation: CASSLIGISGNTIYF.

This clone was detected a few times. This chain links TRBV18 with TRBJ2-5; D is ambiguous. Germline lookup yields CDR1 KGHSH and CDR2 LQKENI. The V and J ends lost 1 base and 0 bases respectively, with 6 bases between them. The CDR3 sequence is 14 residues long. CDR3 sequence (DNA): TGTGCCAGCTCACCACAAAACAACCAAGAGACCCAGTACTTC. As protein: CASSPQNNQETQYF.

There are a few counts of this clone. The chain employs TRBV7-9 and TRBJ2-3; D gene ambiguous. This CDR3 spans 13 amino acids. The germline V gene encodes CDR1 SEHNR and CDR2 FQNEAQ (reference sequence). Trimming took off 5 bases at V and 7 bases at J, with 13 bases between the two ends. The CDR3 nucleotides read TGTGCCAGCAGCCTTCCATCGGACCATACGCAGTATTTT. It specifies CASSLPSDHTQYF.

The chain couples TRBV9 to TRBJ2-2; maybe TRBD2 (6 bases). Germline V gene data show CDR1 as SGDLS and CDR2 as YYNGEE. Trimming removed 2 bases at V and 9 bases at J, with 17 bases between. This CDR3 has 15 amino acids. DNA of the CDR3: TGTGCCAGCAGCGTCGGACTAACGAGCGAGAGGGAGCTGTTTTTT. Translation gives CASSVGLTSERELFF. Complete variable domain (other parts from reference TRBV9 and TRBJ2-2): DSGVTQTPKHLITATGQRVTLRCSPRSGDLSVYWYQQSLDQGLQFLIQYYNGEERAKGNILERFSAQQFPDLHSELNLSSLELGDSALYFCASSVGLTSERELFFGEGSRLTVL.

The V gene is TRBV7-3, the J gene TRBJ1-3, with unresolved D. CDR1 SGHTA and CDR2 FQGTGA come from the germline V gene. This CDR3 region has 15 residues. V was clipped by 2 bases and J by 4 bases, with 12 bases between them. This chain's CDR3 is CASSLGPGSGNTIYF. Written as DNA, the CDR3 is TGTGCCAGCAGCTTAGGCCCAGGTTCCGGAAACACCATATATTTT.

The gene calls are TRBV6-6 and TRBJ1-2; no clear D gene. The CDR3 contains 13 residues. Germline CDR1 is MNHNY and CDR2 is SVGAGI (reference sequence). V lost 6 bases, J lost 2 bases, and 10 bases lay in between. The CDR3 loop reads CASSPDGNYGYTF. CDR3 DNA: TGTGCCAGCAGCCCGGACGGAAACTATGGCTACACCTTC.

The CDR3 loop is CASSLEGTYMTGELFF. Here the CDR3 DNA reads TGCGCCAGCAGCTTGGAGGGGACTTATATGACCGGGGAGCTGTTTTTT. This rearrangement joins TRBV5-1 to TRBJ2-2; TRBD2 might be the D (6 bases). CDR1 SGHRS and CDR2 YFSETQ come from the germline V gene. V was pared by 0 bases and J by 5 bases, with 14 bases between. This CDR3 has 16 amino acids. The full variable domain, rest sourced from reference TRBV5-1 and TRBJ2-2, is KAGVTQTPRYLIKTRGQQVTLSCSPISGHRSVSWYQQTPGQGLQFLFEYFSETQRNKGNFPGRFSGRQFSNSRSEMNVSTLELGDSALYLCASSLEGTYMTGELFFGEGSRLTVL.

V and J are TRBV2 and TRBJ2-3; no reliable D call. This CDR3 region has 14 residues. Germline V lookup: CDR1 SNHLY, CDR2 FYNNEI. V lost 5 bases and J lost 0, with 9 bases in between. In DNA form, the CDR3 reads TGTGCCAGCAGTAATTGGGATAGCACAGATACGCAGTATTTT. This codes for CASSNWDSTDTQYF. The entire variable domain, with the rest obtained from reference TRBV2 and TRBJ2-3, is as follows: EPEVTQTPSHQVTQMGQEVILRCVPISNHLYFYWYRQILGQKVEFLVSFYNNEISEKSEIFDDQFSVERPDGSNFTLKIRSTKLEDSAMYFCASSNWDSTDTQYFGPGTRLTVL.